This is a list of T cell receptor beta chains from one sample in a study of cytomegalovirus exposure and HLA in healthy donors. Here immunoSEQ multiplex PCR was the method, and the copy in TCRdb shows in-frame clones only, minus some. The table lists some 180,000 clones, 75% of them singletons, with 2.9% in the top ten. The sequenced sample was PBMCs. The receptors shown here come from a male donor in good health and CMV-seronegative. Both conserved end residues are part of each CDR3. D genes are given only for firm matches. Rows may omit the clone size; those that give it use once, few, many or a size class.

j_call clone_size v_call d_call cdr3_nt cdr3_aa
TRBJ2-1 - TRBV7-2 TRBD2 TGTGCCAGCAGCTGGACTAGCGCCGGCTCCTACAATGAGCAGTTCTTC CASSWTSAGSYNEQFF
TRBJ1-1 - TRBV28 - TGTGCCAGCAGTTTCCGGAGGGCTGAAGCTTTCTTT CASSFRRAEAFF
TRBJ1-5 - TRBV6-1 - TGTGCCACCTACCGAGTCGGCAATCAGCCCCAGCATTTT CATYRVGNQPQHF
TRBJ2-1 - TRBV4-3 TRBD2 TGCGCCAGCAGTGTCTATGGGGCGGTCTCGGGACTAGTTTCAGATGAGCAGTTCTTC CASSVYGAVSGLVSDEQFF
TRBJ2-1 - TRBV7-3 - TGTGCCAGCAGCGACGCGCAGGGGTATGAGCAGTTCTTC CASSDAQGYEQFF
TRBJ1-5 - TRBV6-5 - TGTGCCAGCAGGCCCTTCGGGAGAAGCAATCAGCCCCAGCATTTT CASRPFGRSNQPQHF
TRBJ2-1 few TRBV5-6 - TGTGCCAGCAGCTTGGGACCGGGAAATGAGCAGTTCTTC CASSLGPGNEQFF
TRBJ1-2 - TRBV7-2 - TGTGCCAGCAGCTTCCAGGGTGCTAACTATGGCTACACCTTC CASSFQGANYGYTF
TRBJ2-2 - TRBV27 - TGTGCCAGCAGTTATCGAGGCACCGGGGAGCTGTTTTTT CASSYRGTGELFF
TRBJ2-7 once TRBV28 TRBD2 TGTGCCAGCAGCCTTAGCGGGATCTCCTACGAGCAGTACTTC CASSLSGISYEQYF
TRBJ1-4 - TRBV6-5 - TGTGCCAGCAGCCGGACAACTCTTAATGAAAAACTGTTTTTT CASSRTTLNEKLFF
TRBJ2-7 - TRBV29-1 TRBD1 TGCAGCGTTGGGACAGGTAACAACTACGAGCAGTACTTC CSVGTGNNYEQYF
TRBJ2-3 few TRBV7-3 - TGTGCCAGCAGTGACTTGCTCACAGATACGCAGTATTTT CASSDLLTDTQYF
TRBJ1-3 - TRBV27 - TGTGCCAGCAGTACTACAGGGTACTCTGGAAACACCATATATTTT CASSTTGYSGNTIYF
TRBJ1-2 - TRBV4-1 - TGCGCCAGCAGCCAAGATAGGCAGGCCACGGGGAACTATGGCTACACCTTC CASSQDRQATGNYGYTF
TRBJ1-2 - TRBV27 TRBD1 TGTGCCAGCAGTTTAAGAGGGGACAGGGGTAGTAGTGGCTACACCTTC CASSLRGDRGSSGYTF
TRBJ2-7 - TRBV27 TRBD2 TGTGCCAGCAGGGGGGCGGGGGGGCCGGGGTACGAGCAGTACTTC CASRGAGGPGYEQYF
TRBJ2-5 - TRBV4-1 - TGCGCCAGCAGCCAAGTAAGCGGGCTCGAGACCCAGTACTTC CASSQVSGLETQYF
TRBJ2-7 - TRBV30 - TGTGCCTGGAGTGTAACAGGGCCCTACGAGCAGTACTTC CAWSVTGPYEQYF
TRBJ1-2 - TRBV6-5 - TGTGCCAGCACCTCATCCCAGGGAAGATATGGCTACACCTTC CASTSSQGRYGYTF
TRBJ2-1 - TRBV6-5 - TGTGCCAGCAGTTACGGGACTCCGGGGAATGAGCAGTTCTTC CASSYGTPGNEQFF
TRBJ2-5 - TRBV7-8 - TGTGCCAGCAGCTTTAGCCGAGAGACCCAGTACTTC CASSFSRETQYF
TRBJ1-2 - TRBV14 - TGTGCCAGCAGCCAAGTCCCAGGGATAGGTGGCTACACCTTC CASSQVPGIGGYTF
TRBJ1-5 - TRBV28 TRBD1 TGTGCCAGCAGTACCTGGACAGGGAGTCAGCCCCAGCATTTT CASSTWTGSQPQHF
TRBJ1-1 - TRBV6-5 - TGTGCCAGCAGTTACTCCGGAGGGGCAGAAGCTTTCTTT CASSYSGGAEAFF
TRBJ1-5 - TRBV4-2 - TGTGCCAGCAGCCAAGATAAGAGGGGCAATCAGCCCCAGCATTTT CASSQDKRGNQPQHF
TRBJ2-7 - TRBV4-1 - TGCGCCAGCAGCCAAGAGGTGACAGTGAGCTACGAGCAGTACTTC CASSQEVTVSYEQYF